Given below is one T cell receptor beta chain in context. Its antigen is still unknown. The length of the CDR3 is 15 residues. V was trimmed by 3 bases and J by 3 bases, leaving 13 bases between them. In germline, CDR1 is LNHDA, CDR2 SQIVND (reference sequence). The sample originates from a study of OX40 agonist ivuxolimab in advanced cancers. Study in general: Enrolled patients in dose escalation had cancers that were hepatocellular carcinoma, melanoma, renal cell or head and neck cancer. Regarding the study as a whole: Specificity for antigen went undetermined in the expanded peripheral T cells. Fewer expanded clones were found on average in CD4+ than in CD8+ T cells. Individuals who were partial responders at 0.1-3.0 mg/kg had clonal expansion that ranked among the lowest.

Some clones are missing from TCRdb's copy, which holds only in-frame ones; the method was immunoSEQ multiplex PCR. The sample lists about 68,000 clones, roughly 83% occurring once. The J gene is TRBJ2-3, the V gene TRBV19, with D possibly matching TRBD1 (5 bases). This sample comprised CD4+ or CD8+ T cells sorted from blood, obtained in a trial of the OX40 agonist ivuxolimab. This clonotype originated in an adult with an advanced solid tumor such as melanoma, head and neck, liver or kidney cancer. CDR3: CASSIQGLGTDTQYF. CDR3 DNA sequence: TGTGCCAGTAGTATCCAGGGCCTAGGGACAGATACGCAGTATTTT.